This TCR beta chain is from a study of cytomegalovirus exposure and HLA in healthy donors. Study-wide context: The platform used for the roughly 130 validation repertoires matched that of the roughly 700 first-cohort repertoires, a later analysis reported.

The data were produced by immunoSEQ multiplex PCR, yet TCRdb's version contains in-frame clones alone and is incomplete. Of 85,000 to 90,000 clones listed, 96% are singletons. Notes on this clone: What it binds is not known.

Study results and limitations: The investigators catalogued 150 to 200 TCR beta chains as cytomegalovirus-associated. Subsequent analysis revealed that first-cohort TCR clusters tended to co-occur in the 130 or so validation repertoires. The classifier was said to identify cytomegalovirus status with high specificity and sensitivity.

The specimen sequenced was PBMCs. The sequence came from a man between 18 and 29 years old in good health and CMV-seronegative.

CDR3 sequence: CASSGGSATAYEQYF. Written as DNA, the CDR3 is TGTGCCAGCAGCGGGGGTTCCGCAACTGCCTACGAGCAGTACTTC. The gene calls are TRBV2 and TRBJ2-7; D is perhaps TRBD2 (6 bases). The germline V and J ends were trimmed by 6 bases and 2 bases, with 17 bases remaining between them. The germline CDR1 and CDR2 sequences are SNHLY and FYNNEI. This CDR3 comprises 15 residues.